One TCR beta chain is described in this entry. The sample comes from a study of blood T cell repertoires in COVID-19. Per germline, CDR1 SGHRS and CDR2 YFSETQ. Trimming stripped 0 bases from V and 4 bases from J, with 13 bases between. The CDR3 length is 15 residues. Method: immunoSEQ multiplex PCR; TCRdb's copy keeps in-frame clones and lacks some. The repertoire consists of 130,000 or so clones, with about 83% occurring once and the leading ten covering roughly 3.5%. The chain carries TRBV5-1 and TRBJ1-1; TRBD1 might be the D (5 bases). This clonotype was obtained from a woman in her twenties or thirties who had recovered from COVID-19. The sequenced material came from PBMCs or T cells enriched from blood (not recorded which). The CDR3 region has the DNA TGCGCCAGCAGCTTGGCCATAGTGGGGGGCACTGAAGCTTTCTTT. Protein product: CASSLAIVGGTEAFF.